This T cell receptor (beta chain) comes out of a study of naive and memory T cell subsets. An equimolar mix of two oligonucleotides served as the beta constant-region primer for TRBC1 and TRBC2. A single record per CDR3 protein comes from TCRdb applying MiXCR to the UMI-ligation and nested PCR reads. The repertoire has about 21,000 distinct CDR3 sequences, approximately 9.9% of them found once; the top ten carry 15% to 20%. The CDR3 spans 13 residues. V was cut by 4 bases and J by 4 bases, with 9 bases left in between. Germline CDR1 is MDHEN and CDR2 is SYDVKM. The study, taken as a whole, reports: A clonotype means one alpha or beta sequence, not an alpha/beta pair.

In its sample, this clonotype ranks as medium-sized (0.01 to 0.1%). Its antigen is as yet unknown. The receptor's source is a human donor in good health. The V call is TRBV28, the J call TRBJ2-3; D gene unclear. The sequenced sample consisted of central memory CD8+ T cells from blood. CDR3 sequence reads: CASSSVSADTQYF. As DNA, the CDR3 is TGTGCCAGCAGTTCCGTAAGCGCAGATACGCAGTATTTT.